These T cell receptor beta chains were read from a single sample in a study of CD8 T cells in ankylosing spondylitis. TCRdb passed the 5' RACE reads through MiXCR, listing each CDR3 protein once. This sample has 50,000 or so distinct CDR3 sequences, with 7.4% found just once. The sample comprised blood, either unsorted or a sorted T cell fraction (not recorded which). The receptors derive from a female donor with ankylosing spondylitis or in good health (not recorded which). The CDR3 runs from the conserved cysteine through the conserved F or W. Each record gives: V gene, D gene, J gene, clone size, CDR3 DNA, CDR3 protein. A D gene is named only where the DNA matches it firmly. The size field is filled for only some rows; it gives once, few, many or a size class.

TRBV5-1,-,TRBJ1-1,-,TGCGCCAGCAGCTTGGGAGGAGGGCAAGTGAACACTGAAGCTTTCTTT,CASSLGGGQVNTEAFF
TRBV29-1,-,TRBJ2-1,many,TGCAGCGCCTCCGGGACCGCCAATGAGCAGTTCTTC,CSASGTANEQFF
TRBV2,-,TRBJ2-5,many,TGTGCCAGCTATAGTGCGTACCAAGAGACCCAGTACTTC,CASYSAYQETQYF
TRBV20-1,-,TRBJ1-5,many,TGCAGTGCAGGCGCGGGCTTATCGGATAGCAATCAGCCCCAGCATTTT,CSAGAGLSDSNQPQHF
TRBV7-2,-,TRBJ1-4,once,TGTGCCAGCAGCTTAATGACCAGCACTAATGAAAAACTGTTTTTT,CASSLMTSTNEKLFF
TRBV19,-,TRBJ2-7,few,TGTGCCAGTAGTTTCGTAGGGACCTACGAGCAGTACTTC,CASSFVGTYEQYF
TRBV29-1,TRBD1,TRBJ1-2,many,TGCAGCGTCGGGACAGGGGGTACCTATGGCTACACCTTC,CSVGTGGTYGYTF
TRBV11-2,TRBD1,TRBJ1-4,many,TGTGCCAGCAGCCCCAGGGGGCAGGAGGGTGAAAAACTGTTTTTT,CASSPRGQEGEKLFF
TRBV5-1,-,TRBJ2-3,-,TGCGCCAGCAGCTTCGGCAGCACAGATACGCAGTATTTT,CASSFGSTDTQYF
TRBV7-2,TRBD1,TRBJ1-3,-,TGTGCCAGCAGCTCAGGGGGAAACAGGGCTGGAAACACCATATATTTT,CASSSGGNRAGNTIYF
TRBV7-9,TRBD1,TRBJ2-2,-,TGTGCCTTCCGAGGGGGCCCGAACACCGGGGAGCTGTTTTTT,CAFRGGPNTGELFF
TRBV24-1,-,TRBJ2-1,many,TGTGCCACCAGTGATAGCGTCTCGGGGGAGCAGTTCTTC,CATSDSVSGEQFF
TRBV29-1,-,TRBJ1-5,many,TGCAGCGTTGAAGCCAGGAAGGGTCAGCCCCAGCATTTT,CSVEARKGQPQHF
TRBV28,-,TRBJ2-5,-,TGTGCCAGCAGACTACGGAACCAAGAGACCCAGTACTTC,CASRLRNQETQYF
TRBV15,TRBD1,TRBJ1-2,many,TGTGCCACCAGCAGAGATACAGGGGGGTCGGATGGCTACACCTTC,CATSRDTGGSDGYTF
TRBV5-5,-,TRBJ2-3,-,TGTGCCAGCAGCTTGCTCGGGGGAACAGATACGCAGTATTTT,CASSLLGGTDTQYF
TRBV3-1,TRBD2,TRBJ2-1,few,TGTGCCATCTGTCAAATCCTAGCGGGGGTGACTCGGGGGCGGTATGAGCAGTTCTTC,CAICQILAGVTRGRYEQFF
TRBV20-1,-,TRBJ2-5,many,TGCAGTGCTAGAGATTTGTCTGAGACCCAGTACTTC,CSARDLSETQYF
TRBV4-3,-,TRBJ2-3,many,TGCGCCAGCAGCCACCAGCCCCAGCGAGATGCGCAGTATTTT,CASSHQPQRDAQYF
TRBV2,TRBD1,TRBJ2-5,many,TGTGCCAGCACTCCAGGGGGTCTCCCTGAGACCCAGTACTTC,CASTPGGLPETQYF
TRBV12-3/TRBV12-4,-,TRBJ1-5,many,TGTGCCAGCAGCGGGACAAAGGGCAATCAGCCCCAGCATTTT,CASSGTKGNQPQHF
TRBV2,-,TRBJ1-1,many,TGTGCCAGCAGACAGGGTAGGGAGACTGAAGCTTTCTTT,CASRQGRETEAFF
TRBV6-2/TRBV6-3,TRBD1,TRBJ1-1,many,TGTGCCAGCAGTCGACAGATGACAGGGAGGAACACTGAAGCTTTCTTT,CASSRQMTGRNTEAFF
TRBV24-1,-,TRBJ2-5,-,TGTGCCACCAGTGATCCAGGGGTGCAAGAGACCCAGTACTTC,CATSDPGVQETQYF
TRBV5-1,TRBD1,TRBJ1-4,-,TGCGCCAGCAGCTCGCAAGGGGACAGGGGAAGTGAAAAACTGTTTTTT,CASSSQGDRGSEKLFF
TRBV6-2/TRBV6-3,TRBD2,TRBJ2-1,many,TGTGCCAGCAGTTACTCACCAGCGGGGGGGATCTACAATGAGCAGTTCTTC,CASSYSPAGGIYNEQFF
TRBV7-2,-,TRBJ2-1,few,TGTGCCAGCAGCTTTATCCGATACAATGAGCAGTTCTTC,CASSFIRYNEQFF
TRBV10-3,-,TRBJ2-2,many,TGTGCCATCAGGATTCCGAACACCGGGGAGCTGTTTTTT,CAIRIPNTGELFF
TRBV4-2,-,TRBJ2-7,-,TGTGCCAGCGGCCCCCGGCTCATATCCACCTACGAGCAGTACTTC,CASGPRLISTYEQYF
TRBV15,-,TRBJ2-3,many,TGTGCCACCAGCAGGCTAGCCCCAGATACGCAGTATTTT,CATSRLAPDTQYF
TRBV10-1,-,TRBJ2-5,many,TGCGCCAGCAGTGAAGGAAGGTGGGAAGAGACCCAGTACTTC,CASSEGRWEETQYF
TRBV7-2,-,TRBJ2-1,few,TGTGCCAGCAGCCCCTGGGACACGAGCTCCTACAATGAGCAGTTCTTC,CASSPWDTSSYNEQFF
TRBV5-5,-,TRBJ2-2,-,TGTGCCAGCAGCTTTTGGGGGGGCGCAGCGGCCGGGGAGCTGTTTTTT,CASSFWGGAAAGELFF
TRBV20-1,TRBD1,TRBJ1-1,many,TGCAGCGTAAACAGGGGAAAGCGTGAAGCTTTCTTT,CSVNRGKREAFF
TRBV7-6,-,TRBJ1-1,few,TGTGCCAGCAGCCTCGGGGGAGGGGACACTGAAGCTTTCTTT,CASSLGGGDTEAFF
TRBV5-5,-,TRBJ2-6,many,TGTGCCAGCAGTCTAATACTTACAGGCTCTGGGACCAACGTCCTGACTTTC,CASSLILTGSGTNVLTF
TRBV5-1,-,TRBJ2-5,many,TGCGCCAGCAGCTGGACCGACGGGGTGGAGACCCAGTACTTC,CASSWTDGVETQYF
TRBV7-9,TRBD2,TRBJ2-3,-,TGTGCCAGCAGCTTTAGCGGGCGGTCAGCAGATACGCAGTATTTT,CASSFSGRSADTQYF
TRBV5-1,-,TRBJ1-1,many,TGCGCCAGCAGCTTGGGGATCAGGCGGAACACTGAAGCTTTCTTT,CASSLGIRRNTEAFF
TRBV7-8,-,TRBJ1-5,many,TGTGCCAGCACCGAATCCCAAAGAGGTCAGCCCCAGCATTTT,CASTESQRGQPQHF
TRBV5-1,-,TRBJ1-6,few,TGCGCCAGCAGCCGTCTGGGGGGTTCTACCGGGGATTCACCCCTCCACTTT,CASSRLGGSTGDSPLHF
TRBV3-1,TRBD1,TRBJ1-5,-,TGTGCCAGCAGCCGATCTGACCGCGGGTGGGTGGGACAGGGATGGAATCAGCCCCAGCATTTT,CASSRSDRGWVGQGWNQPQHF
TRBV20-1,-,TRBJ1-4,many,TGCAGTGCTAGAGATCCTATGGCCATGACTAATGAAAAACTGTTTTTT,CSARDPMAMTNEKLFF
TRBV20-1,-,TRBJ2-7,many,TGCAGTGCCCACTCCCGAGGAGACAGCGGGTTCTACGAGCAGTACTTC,CSAHSRGDSGFYEQYF
TRBV19,-,TRBJ2-1,many,TGTGCCAGTAGTATAAGTCAAGTGGGAGGCAATGAGCAGTTCTTC,CASSISQVGGNEQFF
TRBV6-4,TRBD1,TRBJ2-3,many,TGTGCCAGCAGTGACACAGGGGGCGTAGATACGCAGTATTTT,CASSDTGGVDTQYF
TRBV18,-,TRBJ1-1,-,TGTGCCAGCTCTGCAAATCCCAGGGTCGCTGAAGCTTTCTTT,CASSANPRVAEAFF
TRBV5-1,-,TRBJ1-5,few,TGCGCCAGCAGCTTGGGTTATAGCAATCAGCCCCAGCATTTT,CASSLGYSNQPQHF
TRBV4-3,-,TRBJ1-1,many,TGCGCCAGCAGCCAAGCGGGGGGAAGGATCACTGAAGCTTTCTTT,CASSQAGGRITEAFF